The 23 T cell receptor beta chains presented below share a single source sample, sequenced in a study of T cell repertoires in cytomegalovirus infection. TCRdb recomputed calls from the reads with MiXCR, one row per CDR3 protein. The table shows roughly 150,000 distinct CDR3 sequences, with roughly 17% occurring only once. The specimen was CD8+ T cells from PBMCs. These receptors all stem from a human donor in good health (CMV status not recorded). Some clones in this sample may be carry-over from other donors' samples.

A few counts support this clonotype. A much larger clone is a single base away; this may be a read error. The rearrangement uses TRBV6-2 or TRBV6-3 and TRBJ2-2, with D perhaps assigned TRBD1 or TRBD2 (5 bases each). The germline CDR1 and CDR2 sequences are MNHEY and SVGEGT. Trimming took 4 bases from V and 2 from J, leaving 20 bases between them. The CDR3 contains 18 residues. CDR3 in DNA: TGTGCCAGCAGTTTAGGAGGCGGAGGACAAGTTAACACCGGGGAGCTGTTTTTT. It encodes CASSLGGGGQVNTGELFF.

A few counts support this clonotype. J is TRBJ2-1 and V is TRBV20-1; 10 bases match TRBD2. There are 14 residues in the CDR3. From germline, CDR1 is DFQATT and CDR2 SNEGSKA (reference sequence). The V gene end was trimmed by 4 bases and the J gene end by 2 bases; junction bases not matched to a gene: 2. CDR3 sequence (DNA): TGCAGTGCTACAGCGGGGGGGCCCTACAATGAGCAGTTCTTC. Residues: CSATAGGPYNEQFF.

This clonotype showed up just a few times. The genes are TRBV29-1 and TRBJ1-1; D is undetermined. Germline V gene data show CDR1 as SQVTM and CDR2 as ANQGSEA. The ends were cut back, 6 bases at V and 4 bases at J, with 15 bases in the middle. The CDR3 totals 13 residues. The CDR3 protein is CSVQDGRFTEAFF. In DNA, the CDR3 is TGCAGCGTCCAAGACGGGCGTTTCACTGAAGCTTTCTTT.

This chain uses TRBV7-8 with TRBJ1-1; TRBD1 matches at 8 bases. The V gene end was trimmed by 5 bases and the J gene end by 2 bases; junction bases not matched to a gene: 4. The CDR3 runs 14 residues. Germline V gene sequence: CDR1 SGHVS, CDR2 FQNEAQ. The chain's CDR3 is CASSGGTGNTEAFF. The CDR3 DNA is TGTGCCAGCAGCGGTGGGACAGGTAACACTGAAGCTTTCTTT.

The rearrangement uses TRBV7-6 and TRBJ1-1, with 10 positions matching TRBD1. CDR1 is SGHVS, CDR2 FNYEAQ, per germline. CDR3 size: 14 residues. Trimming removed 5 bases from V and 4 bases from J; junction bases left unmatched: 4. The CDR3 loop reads CASSNRDRGTEAFF. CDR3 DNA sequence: TGTGCCAGCAGCAACCGGGACAGGGGCACTGAAGCTTTCTTT.

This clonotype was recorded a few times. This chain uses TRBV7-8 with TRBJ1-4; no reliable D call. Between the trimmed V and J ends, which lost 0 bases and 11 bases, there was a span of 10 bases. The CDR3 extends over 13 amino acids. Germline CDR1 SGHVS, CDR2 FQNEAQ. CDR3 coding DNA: TGTGCCAGCAGCTTAGCCCGGACTAACAAACTGTTTTTT. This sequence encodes CASSLARTNKLFF. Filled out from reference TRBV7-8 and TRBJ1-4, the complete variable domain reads GAGVSQSPRYKVAKRGQDVALRCDPISGHVSLFWYQQALGQGPEFLTYFQNEAQLDKSGLPSDRFFAERPEGSVSTLKIQRTQQEDSAVYLCASSLARTNKLFFGSGTQLSVL.

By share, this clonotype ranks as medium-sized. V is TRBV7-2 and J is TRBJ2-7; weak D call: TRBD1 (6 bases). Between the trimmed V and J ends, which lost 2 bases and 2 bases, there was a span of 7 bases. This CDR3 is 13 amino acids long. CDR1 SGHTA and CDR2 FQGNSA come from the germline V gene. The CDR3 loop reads CASSLQGPYEQYF. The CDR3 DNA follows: TGTGCCAGCAGCTTACAGGGGCCCTACGAGCAGTACTTC.

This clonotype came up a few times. The CDR3 loop reads CASSLPGGEGEQYF. The CDR3 nucleotides read TGTGCCAGCAGTTTACCAGGGGGCGAAGGCGAGCAGTACTTC. This chain joins TRBV28 and TRBJ2-7, with 8 bases fitting TRBD1. Germline lookup yields CDR1 MDHEN and CDR2 SYDVKM. The CDR3 runs 14 residues. The ends lost 2 bases at V and 6 bases at J; junction bases unmatched: 6. Filled out from reference TRBV28 and TRBJ2-7, the complete variable domain reads DVKVTQSSRYLVKRTGEKVFLECVQDMDHENMFWYRQDPGLGLRLIYFSYDVKMKEKGDIPEGYSVSREKKERFSLILESASTNQTSMYLCASSLPGGEGEQYFGPGTRLTVT.

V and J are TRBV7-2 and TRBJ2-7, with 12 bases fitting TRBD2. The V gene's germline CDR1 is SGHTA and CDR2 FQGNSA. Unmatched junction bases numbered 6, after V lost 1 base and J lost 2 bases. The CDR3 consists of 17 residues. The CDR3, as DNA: TGTGCCAGCAGCTTAGTGGGACTAGCGGGCCGTGCCTACGAGCAGTACTTC. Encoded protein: CASSLVGLAGRAYEQYF.

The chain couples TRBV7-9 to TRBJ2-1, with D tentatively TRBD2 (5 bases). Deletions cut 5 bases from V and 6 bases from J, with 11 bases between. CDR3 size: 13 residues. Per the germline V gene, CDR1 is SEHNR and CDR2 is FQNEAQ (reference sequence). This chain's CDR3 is CASSARGVNEQFF. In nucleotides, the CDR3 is TGTGCCAGCAGCGCTCGGGGAGTCAATGAGCAGTTCTTC. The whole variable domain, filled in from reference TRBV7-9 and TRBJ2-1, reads DTGVSQNPRHKITKRGQNVTFRCDPISEHNRLYWYRQTLGQGPEFLTYFQNEAQLEKSRLLSDRFSAERPKGSFSTLEIQRTEQGDSAMYLCASSARGVNEQFFGPGTRLTVL.

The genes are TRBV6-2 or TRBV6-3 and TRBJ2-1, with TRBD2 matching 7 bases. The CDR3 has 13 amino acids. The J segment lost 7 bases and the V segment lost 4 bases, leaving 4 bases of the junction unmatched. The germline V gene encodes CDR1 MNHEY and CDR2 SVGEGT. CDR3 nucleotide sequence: TGTGCCAGCAGTTCGACTAGCCTAAATGAGCAGTTCTTC. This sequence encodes CASSSTSLNEQFF.

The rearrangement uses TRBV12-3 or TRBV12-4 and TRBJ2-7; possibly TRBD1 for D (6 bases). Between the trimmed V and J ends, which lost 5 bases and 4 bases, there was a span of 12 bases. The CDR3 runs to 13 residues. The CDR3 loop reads CASSPSTGYEQYF. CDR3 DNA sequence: TGTGCCAGCAGTCCCTCGACAGGTTACGAGCAGTACTTC.

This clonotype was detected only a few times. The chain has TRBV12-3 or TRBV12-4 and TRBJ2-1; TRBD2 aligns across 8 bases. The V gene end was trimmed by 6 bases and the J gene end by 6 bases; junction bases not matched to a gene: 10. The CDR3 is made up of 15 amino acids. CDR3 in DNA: TGTGCCAGCAGCCCCCCCGGACTAGCACGCAATGAGCAGTTCTTC. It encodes CASSPPGLARNEQFF.

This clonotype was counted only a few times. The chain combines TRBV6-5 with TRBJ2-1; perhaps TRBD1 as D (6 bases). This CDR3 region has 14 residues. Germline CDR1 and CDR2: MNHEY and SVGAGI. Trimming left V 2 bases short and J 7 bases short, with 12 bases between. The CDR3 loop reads CASSYPGQNNEQFF. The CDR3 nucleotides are TGTGCCAGCAGTTACCCCGGACAGAATAATGAGCAGTTCTTC.

CDR3 nucleotide sequence: TGTGCCAGCAGCTTAGACGTTTGGACTAGCGGGTGGAGCTCCTACAATGAGCAGTTCTTC. The encoded protein is CASSLDVWTSGWSSYNEQFF. V gene TRBV7-2 combines with J gene TRBJ2-1; 11 bases map to TRBD2. The CDR3 totals 20 residues. Trimming took 1 base from V and 0 from J; bases not matched to a gene: 11. Germline V gene sequence: CDR1 SGHTA, CDR2 FQGNSA.

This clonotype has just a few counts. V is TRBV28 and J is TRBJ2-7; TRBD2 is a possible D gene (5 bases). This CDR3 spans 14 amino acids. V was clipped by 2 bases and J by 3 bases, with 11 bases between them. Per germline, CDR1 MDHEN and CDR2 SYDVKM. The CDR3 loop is CASSLMRVGYEQYF. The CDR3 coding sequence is TGTGCCAGCAGTTTAATGCGGGTGGGCTACGAGCAGTACTTC.

This CDR3 reads CSVETRDHGYTF. The CDR3, as DNA: TGCAGCGTTGAGACCAGGGACCATGGCTACACCTTC. The V gene is TRBV29-1, the J gene TRBJ1-2, with a tentative D call TRBD1 (5 bases). Germline loops: CDR1 SQVTM, CDR2 ANQGSEA. This CDR3 comprises 12 residues. V gave up 3 bases and J gave up 6 bases, with 11 bases separating them.

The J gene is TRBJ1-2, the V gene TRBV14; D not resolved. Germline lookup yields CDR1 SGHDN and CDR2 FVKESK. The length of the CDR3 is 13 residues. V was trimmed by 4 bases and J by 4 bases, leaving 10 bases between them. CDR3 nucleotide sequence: TGTGCCAGCAGCCGCCCCTACAGCTATGGCTACACCTTC. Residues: CASSRPYSYGYTF.

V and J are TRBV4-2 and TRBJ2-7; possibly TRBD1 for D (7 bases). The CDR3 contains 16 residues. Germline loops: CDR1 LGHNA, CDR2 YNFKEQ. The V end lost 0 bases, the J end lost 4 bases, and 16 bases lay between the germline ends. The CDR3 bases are TGTGCCAGCAGCCAAGATCTATTGGAGGGGGCGTACGAGCAGTACTTC. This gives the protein CASSQDLLEGAYEQYF.

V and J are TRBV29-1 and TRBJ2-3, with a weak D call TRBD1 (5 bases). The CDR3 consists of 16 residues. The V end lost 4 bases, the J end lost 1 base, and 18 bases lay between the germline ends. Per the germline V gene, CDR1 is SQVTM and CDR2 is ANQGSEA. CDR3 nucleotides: TGCAGCGTTGCTGGGCAGGGTCCCTTGGGCACAGATACGCAGTATTTT. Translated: CSVAGQGPLGTDTQYF.

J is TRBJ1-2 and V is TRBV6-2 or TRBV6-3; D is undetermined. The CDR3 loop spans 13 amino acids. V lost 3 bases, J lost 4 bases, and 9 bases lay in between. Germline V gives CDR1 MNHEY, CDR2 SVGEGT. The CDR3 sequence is CASSYPHLYGYTF. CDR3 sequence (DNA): TGTGCCAGCAGTTATCCACACCTCTATGGCTACACCTTC.

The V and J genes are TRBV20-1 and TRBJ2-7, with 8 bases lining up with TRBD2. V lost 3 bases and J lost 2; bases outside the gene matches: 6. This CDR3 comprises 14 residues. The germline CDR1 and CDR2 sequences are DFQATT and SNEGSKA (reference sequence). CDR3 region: CSARDREGPYEQYF. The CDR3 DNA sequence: TGCAGTGCTAGGGATCGGGAGGGGCCCTACGAGCAGTACTTC.

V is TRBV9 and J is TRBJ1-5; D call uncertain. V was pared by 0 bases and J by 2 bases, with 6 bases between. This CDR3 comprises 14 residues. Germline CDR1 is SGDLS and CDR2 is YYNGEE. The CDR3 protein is CASSVGAGNQPQHF. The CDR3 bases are TGTGCCAGCAGCGTAGGGGCCGGCAATCAGCCCCAGCATTTT.